A selection of T cell receptor beta chains follows, all from one sample in a study of T cells in Graves' hyperthyroidism and ophthalmopathy. TCRdb called the multiplex PCR reads again in MiXCR, with one record for every CDR3 protein. The table has about 610,000 distinct CDR3 sequences, approximately 14% seen once. The specimen sequenced was blood. The source of these receptors is a woman aged 40 to 55 with Graves' ophthalmopathy. CDR3s include the opening cysteine and the closing phenylalanine or tryptophan. D genes are given only for firm matches. Expanded clones get a size class; other rows say once, few or many, or leave the size out.

.	TRBV7-9	few	TRBJ2-5	CASSLSGLMETQYF	TGTGCCAGCAGCTTGTCAGGGCTTATGGAGACCCAGTACTTC
TRBD1	TRBV4-1	few	TRBJ1-5	CASSQDRSEDRGQPQHF	TGCGCCAGCAGCCAAGATAGGTCCGAGGACAGGGGTCAGCCCCAGCATTTT
.	TRBV28	many	TRBJ2-5	CASSLGGGLGETQYF	TGTGCCAGCAGTTTGGGGGGGGGCCTGGGGGAGACCCAGTACTTC
TRBD2	TRBV3-1	few	TRBJ2-7	CASSPRLAYEQYF	TGTGCCAGCAGCCCCCGACTAGCTTACGAGCAGTACTTC
TRBD1	TRBV28	many	TRBJ1-2	CASSLGSAGGLGYTF	TGTGCCAGCAGTTTAGGGTCCGCAGGGGGCCTTGGCTACACCTTC
TRBD1	TRBV27	many	TRBJ2-5	CASSLSRQGQETQYF	TGTGCCAGCAGTTTATCCCGACAGGGCCAAGAGACCCAGTACTTC
TRBD1	TRBV6-2/TRBV6-3	.	TRBJ2-3	CASSYDSDRSPTDTQYF	TGTGCCAGCAGTTACGACTCGGACAGGTCACCCACAGATACGCAGTATTTT
TRBD2	TRBV11-2	many	TRBJ2-7	CASSTERGLSYEQYF	TGTGCCAGCAGCACGGAGCGGGGCCTCTCCTACGAGCAGTACTTC
.	TRBV4-1	many	TRBJ1-3	CASSQEAGGTTGNTIYF	TGCGCCAGCAGCCAAGAAGCTGGCGGGACAACTGGAAACACCATATATTTT
.	TRBV5-5	few	TRBJ2-5	CASSENGGGETQYF	TGTGCCAGCAGCGAAAACGGAGGGGGCGAGACCCAGTACTTC
.	TRBV5-1	few	TRBJ2-3	CASSLGHSSQYF	TGCGCCAGCAGCTTGGGCCATAGTTCGCAGTATTTT
TRBD1	TRBV12-3/TRBV12-4	medium-sized	TRBJ2-4	CASSPPGQREYIQYF	TGTGCCAGCAGTCCACCGGGACAGAGAGAGTACATTCAGTACTTC
.	TRBV12-3/TRBV12-4	many	TRBJ1-2	CASSLAGAVYGYTF	TGTGCCAGCAGTTTAGCGGGGGCAGTCTATGGCTACACCTTC
.	TRBV3-1	.	TRBJ2-4	CASSQDSVAKNIQYF	TGTGCCAGCAGCCAAGATTCGGTAGCCAAAAACATTCAGTACTTC
.	TRBV18	few	TRBJ1-1	CASSPPSRLNTEAFF	TGTGCCAGCTCACCACCAAGCAGGTTGAACACTGAAGCTTTCTTT
.	TRBV6-1	.	TRBJ1-2	CANGGQDLSGYTF	TGTGCCAATGGGGGCCAAGATTTATCCGGCTACACCTTC
TRBD1	TRBV12-3/TRBV12-4	many	TRBJ1-1	CASSLQGALTEAFF	TGTGCCAGCAGTTTACAGGGGGCTTTGACTGAAGCTTTCTTT
.	TRBV4-1	.	TRBJ2-5	CASSQEVLGRTQYF	TGCGCCAGCAGCCAAGAAGTTTTGGGGAGGACCCAGTACTTC
TRBD2	TRBV4-1	.	TRBJ2-7	CASSQFGREGQYF	TGCGCCAGCAGCCAGTTCGGCAGGGAGGGACAGTACTTC
.	TRBV6-1	many	TRBJ2-7	CASSGGREEYEQYF	TGTGCCAGCAGTGGTGGCAGGGAGGAGTACGAGCAGTACTTC
.	TRBV28	many	TRBJ2-7	CASKSHTTRLGEQYF	TGTGCCAGCAAGTCCCATACGACAAGGCTAGGGGAGCAGTACTTC